This T cell receptor (beta chain) was captured by sequencing in a study of early T cells in non-severe SARS-CoV-2 infection. About the study: Sequencing used unsorted whole-blood bulk RNA, so chains lack pairing.

The CDR3 has 17 residues. The trim removed 5 bases at V and 0 bases at J, leaving 6 bases unmatched. The germline CDR1 and CDR2 sequences are MDHEN and SYDVKM. On this clonotype itself: Its matching antigen is unknown.

Unique molecular identifier tags were affixed to discrete cDNA molecules. TCRdb called the 5' RACE reads again in MiXCR, with one record for every CDR3 protein. The table lists 55,000 to 75,000 distinct CDR3 sequences, 6.5% to 8.5% of them singletons. Overall study findings and caveats: Anti-spike CD8 responses were favored by VDJdb matching, which missed private and CD4 specificities.

The receptor's source is an adult who was a healthcare worker with PCR-confirmed SARS-CoV-2 infection or an uninfected control (not recorded which). The sequencing input was whole blood. The chain combines TRBV28 with TRBJ2-5, with 13 bases that match TRBD2. CDR3 in amino acids: CASSLGLAGMYQETQYF. The DNA for the CDR3 is TGTGCCAGCAGTCTGGGACTAGCGGGGATGTACCAAGAGACCCAGTACTTC.